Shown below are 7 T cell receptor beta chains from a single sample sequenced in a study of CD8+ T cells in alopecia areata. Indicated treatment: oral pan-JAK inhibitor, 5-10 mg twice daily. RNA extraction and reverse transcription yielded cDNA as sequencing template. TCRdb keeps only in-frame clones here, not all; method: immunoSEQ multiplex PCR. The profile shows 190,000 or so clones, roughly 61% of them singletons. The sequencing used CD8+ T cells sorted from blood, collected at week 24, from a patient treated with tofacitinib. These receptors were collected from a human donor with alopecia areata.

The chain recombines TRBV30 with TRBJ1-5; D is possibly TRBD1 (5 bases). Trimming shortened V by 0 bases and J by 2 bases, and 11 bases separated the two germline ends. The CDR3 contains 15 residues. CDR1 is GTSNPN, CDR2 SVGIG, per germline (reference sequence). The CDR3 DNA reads TGTGCCTGGAGTGTAGCGGGGGAGGGCAATCAGCCCCAGCATTTT. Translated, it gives CAWSVAGEGNQPQHF.

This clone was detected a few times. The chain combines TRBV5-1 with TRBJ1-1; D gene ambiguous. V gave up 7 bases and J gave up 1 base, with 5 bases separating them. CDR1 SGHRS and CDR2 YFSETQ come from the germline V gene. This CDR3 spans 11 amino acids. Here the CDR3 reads CASRTNTEAFF. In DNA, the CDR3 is TGCGCCAGCCGGACGAACACTGAAGCTTTCTTT.

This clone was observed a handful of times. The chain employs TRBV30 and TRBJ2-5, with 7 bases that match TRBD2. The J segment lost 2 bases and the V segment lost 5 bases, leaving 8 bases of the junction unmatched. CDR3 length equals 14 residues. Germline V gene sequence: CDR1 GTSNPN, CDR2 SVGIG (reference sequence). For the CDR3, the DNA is TGTGCCTGGGGCCCTAGCGGTCTACAAGAGACCCAGTACTTC. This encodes CAWGPSGLQETQYF.

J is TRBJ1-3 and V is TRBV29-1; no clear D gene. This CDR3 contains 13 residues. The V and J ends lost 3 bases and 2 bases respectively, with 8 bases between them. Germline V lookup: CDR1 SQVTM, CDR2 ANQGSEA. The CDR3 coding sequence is TGCAGCGTTGACGGCGGGCCTGGAAACACCATATATTTT. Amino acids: CSVDGGPGNTIYF.

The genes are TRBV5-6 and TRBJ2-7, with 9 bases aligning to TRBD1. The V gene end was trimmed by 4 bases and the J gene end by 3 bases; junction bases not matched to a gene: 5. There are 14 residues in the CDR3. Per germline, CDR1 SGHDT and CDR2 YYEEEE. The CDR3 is CASSPGTGNYEQYF. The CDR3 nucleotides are TGTGCCAGCAGCCCCGGGACAGGGAACTACGAGCAGTACTTC.

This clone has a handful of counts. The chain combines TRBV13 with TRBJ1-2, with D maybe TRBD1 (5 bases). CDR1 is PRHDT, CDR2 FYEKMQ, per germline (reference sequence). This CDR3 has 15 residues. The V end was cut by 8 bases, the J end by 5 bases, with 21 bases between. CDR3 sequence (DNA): TGTGCCAGCCGGGGCGGGGGTTCGTCCTTATATGGCTACACCTTC. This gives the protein CASRGGGSSLYGYTF.

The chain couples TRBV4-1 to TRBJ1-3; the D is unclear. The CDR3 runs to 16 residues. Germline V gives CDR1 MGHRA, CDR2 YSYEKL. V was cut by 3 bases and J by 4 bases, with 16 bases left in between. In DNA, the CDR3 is TGCGCCAGCAGCCACGAAGGGCAGGCCAACGGAAACACCATATATTTT. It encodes CASSHEGQANGNTIYF.